These 31 T cell receptor beta chains share one sample of origin, sequenced in a study of shared clonotypes between healthy human individuals. Using immunoSEQ multiplex PCR, the repertoire was profiled, and TCRdb retains in-frame clones only, with some absent. The sample has more than 2 million clones, 90% to 97% seen once. Sequencing used naive CD4+ T cells sorted from blood. Subset indicated: CD45RA+ positively selected. These receptors all stem from a man aged 18 to 30 in good health.

About this clone: Sequence at one end of the junction differs from germline and may be a read error. The chain couples TRBV4-3 to TRBJ1-3, with D perhaps matching TRBD1 (5 bases). This CDR3 spans 15 amino acids. Germline loops: CDR1 LGHNA, CDR2 YSLEER. Here the CDR3 reads CASSQTGDSGNTTYF. The CDR3, as DNA: TGCGCCAGCAGCCAAACAGGCGACTCTGGAAACACCACATATTTT.

On this clone: This specimen includes other DNA sequences encoding the same CDR3. The V and J genes are TRBV18 and TRBJ1-2; 7 nucleotides line up with TRBD1. CDR3 length: 14 residues. CDR1 is KGHSH and CDR2 is LQKENI in the germline V gene. V gave up 4 bases and J gave up 3 bases; unmatched junction bases: 5. The CDR3 reads CASSRNTGDYGYTF. The CDR3 DNA sequence: TGTGCCAGCTCACGAAACACAGGGGACTATGGCTACACCTTC.

The V gene is TRBV10-1, the J gene TRBJ2-3; 8 bases match TRBD2. This CDR3 is built from 16 residues. The germline V gene encodes CDR1 WNHNN and CDR2 SYGVQD (reference sequence). Trimming took 3 bases from V and 2 from J; bases not matched to a gene: 7. The CDR3 DNA sequence: TGCGCCAGCAGTGATCAGCGGGGGACAAACACAGATACGCAGTATTTT. Amino acids: CASSDQRGTNTDTQYF.

In this sample, this clone turned up once. The V and J genes are TRBV11-2 and TRBJ2-7; TRBD1 matches at 7 bases. The V segment lost 0 bases and the J segment 1 base; nucleotides outside the gene matches: 6. The CDR3 contains 16 residues. Germline values: CDR1 SGHAT, CDR2 FQNNGV. CDR3 in DNA: TGTGCCAGCAGCTTAGACGCGCCAGGGGGTTCCTACGAGCAGTACTTC. This sequence encodes CASSLDAPGGSYEQYF.

The chain is built from TRBV6-6 and TRBJ2-7, with a weak D call TRBD2 (5 bases). The V gene's germline CDR1 is MNHNY and CDR2 SVGAGI (reference sequence). V was trimmed by 5 bases and J by 4 bases, leaving 21 bases between them. This CDR3 is 16 amino acids long. In DNA form, the CDR3 reads TGTGCCAGCAGTCGTACCCCAGTAACGGCGGGTTACGAGCAGTACTTC. Amino acids: CASSRTPVTAGYEQYF.

V usage is TRBV6-8 and J usage is TRBJ2-5; 9 bases are a match to TRBD1. The CDR3 contains 16 residues. Germline V gives CDR1 MNHGY, CDR2 SAAAGT. V was clipped by 5 bases and J by 4 bases; unmatched bases: 11. CDR3 in DNA: TGTGCCAGCAGTACTTCCGGGACAGGGATCGGAGAGACCCAGTACTTC. It encodes CASSTSGTGIGETQYF.

J is TRBJ2-1 and V is TRBV4-1; D may be TRBD1 (5 bases). V dropped 4 bases and J dropped 2 bases, with 9 bases sitting between them. This CDR3 spans 14 amino acids. The germline V gene has CDR1 MGHRA and CDR2 YSYEKL. CDR3 sequence: CASSRPDTYNEQFF. The CDR3 DNA is TGCGCCAGCAGCCGCCCGGACACCTACAATGAGCAGTTCTTC.

The chain couples TRBV7-9 to TRBJ2-1; D remains unclear. The germline V gene has CDR1 SEHNR and CDR2 FQNEAQ (reference sequence). CDR3 length: 12 residues. Trimming stripped 5 bases from V and 8 bases from J, with 10 bases between. The CDR3 DNA follows: TGTGCCAGCAGCGCCCAAATGGATGAGCAGTTCTTC. Amino acids: CASSAQMDEQFF. The variable domain in full, completed from reference TRBV7-9 and TRBJ2-1, reads DTGVSQNPRHKITKRGQNVTFRCDPISEHNRLYWYRQTLGQGPEFLTYFQNEAQLEKSRLLSDRFSAERPKGSFSTLEIQRTEQGDSAMYLCASSAQMDEQFFGPGTRLTVL.

The V gene is TRBV4-1, the J gene TRBJ2-3, with D uncertain. Germline V gives CDR1 MGHRA, CDR2 YSYEKL. The length of the CDR3 is 16 residues. V was clipped by 0 bases and J by 4 bases, with 14 bases between them. The CDR3 DNA is TGCGCCAGCAGCCAAGATCGTACGGGTTTAGCAGATACGCAGTATTTT. This sequence encodes CASSQDRTGLADTQYF.

Points on this clone: This same CDR3 is encoded by further DNA sequences in the sample. The chain joins TRBV4-3 to TRBJ2-1, with 10 bases that match TRBD2. The CDR3 extends over 16 amino acids. Germline V gene data show CDR1 as LGHNA and CDR2 as YSLEER. V gave up 3 bases and J gave up 4 bases; unmatched junction bases: 6. This CDR3 is CASSQGLAGAYNEQFF. The CDR3 coding sequence is TGCGCCAGCAGCCAGGGTCTAGCGGGGGCTTACAATGAGCAGTTCTTC.

This chain links TRBV19 with TRBJ2-3; 11 nucleotides match TRBD2. Germline V CDR1 and CDR2: LNHDA, SQIVND (reference sequence). The CDR3 totals 16 residues. Trimming at V came to 7 bases and at J to 1 base, leaving 7 bases not matched to a gene. The CDR3 DNA reads TGTGCCAGTACCTCGCCGGGACTAGCGGGCACAGATACGCAGTATTTT. This encodes CASTSPGLAGTDTQYF.

The rearrangement joins TRBV10-3 to TRBJ2-2; a weak D match, TRBD1 (5 bases). With 4 bases removed from V and 1 base from J, the gap between germline ends came to 10 bases. CDR1 ENHRY and CDR2 SYGVKD come from the germline V gene. The CDR3 extends over 15 amino acids. The CDR3 DNA follows: TGTGCCATCAGTGTGGGGCGAGAGAACACCGGGGAGCTGTTTTTT. Amino acid sequence: CAISVGRENTGELFF.

The chain combines TRBV5-6 with TRBJ1-2; unclear D gene. Trimming removed 4 bases from V and 8 bases from J, with 18 bases in between. The germline V gene has CDR1 SGHDT and CDR2 YYEEEE. The CDR3 contains 14 residues. CDR3 sequence reads: CASSLEPAGRGYTF. In DNA, the CDR3 is TGTGCCAGCAGCCTCGAACCAGCCGGGAGGGGCTACACCTTC.

The V and J genes are TRBV30 and TRBJ1-4; D remains unclear. The CDR3 is made up of 15 amino acids. V was clipped by 2 bases and J by 3 bases, with 13 bases between them. Per germline, CDR1 GTSNPN and CDR2 SVGIG (reference sequence). The CDR3 nucleotides read TGTGCCTGGAGTCAGGAGGGTGGCCCTAATGAAAAACTGTTTTTT. The encoded protein is CAWSQEGGPNEKLFF.

Note on this clone: The sample has other DNA sequences that encode this CDR3 too. The chain links TRBV6-6 to TRBJ2-1; the D is unclear. V was shortened by 3 bases and J by 7 bases, with 7 bases between the two germline ends. Germline lookup yields CDR1 MNHNY and CDR2 SVGAGI (reference sequence). CDR3 length: 12 amino acids. The CDR3 spells CASSYVGNEQFF. As DNA, the CDR3 is TGTGCCAGCAGTTATGTGGGAAATGAGCAGTTCTTC.

This sequence joins TRBV6-1 and TRBJ1-1; D unclear. The CDR3 has 12 amino acids. CDR1 is MNHNS and CDR2 is SASEGT in the germline V gene. V was trimmed by 6 bases and J by 2 bases, leaving 7 bases between them. CDR3 residues: CASSHPNTEAFF. CDR3 in DNA: TGTGCCAGCAGCCACCCTAACACTGAAGCTTTCTTT.

This clone was seen just once. This sequence joins TRBV6-5 and TRBJ2-2, with D unresolved. This CDR3 is built from 14 residues. Between the trimmed V and J ends, which lost 8 bases and 0 bases, there was a span of 10 bases. Germline-derived CDR1 and CDR2 are MNHEY and SVGAGI. CDR3 protein: CASLRDPNTGELFF. CDR3 nucleotide sequence: TGTGCCAGCCTCAGAGATCCGAACACCGGGGAGCTGTTTTTT.

J is TRBJ2-1 and V is TRBV7-9; 13 nucleotides match TRBD2. The ends lost 1 base at V and 4 bases at J; junction bases unmatched: 4. Germline CDR1 is SEHNR and CDR2 is FQNEAQ (reference sequence). The CDR3 covers 17 residues. The chain's CDR3 is CASSLESGLAGYNEQFF. For the CDR3, the DNA is TGTGCCAGCAGCTTAGAGTCGGGACTAGCGGGGTACAATGAGCAGTTCTTC.

The rearrangement joins TRBV27 to TRBJ1-2, with D possibly matching TRBD1 (6 bases). V was shortened by 2 bases and J by 1 base, with 11 bases between the two germline ends. This CDR3 is 15 amino acids long. The V gene's germline CDR1 is MNHEY and CDR2 SMNVEV (reference sequence). CDR3 amino acids: CASSLGGANNYGYTF. CDR3 nucleotide sequence: TGTGCCAGCAGTTTAGGGGGCGCGAATAACTATGGCTACACCTTC.

Worth noting for this clone: Other DNA variants within this sample encode the same CDR3. The chain combines TRBV2 with TRBJ2-5; D is undetermined. V lost 5 bases to trimming and J lost 5 bases, with 9 bases between them. Per germline, CDR1 SNHLY and CDR2 FYNNEI. The CDR3 sequence is 12 residues long. The CDR3: CASSSRTETQYF. CDR3 nucleotides: TGTGCCAGCAGTTCTAGGACCGAGACCCAGTACTTC.

The rearrangement uses TRBV6-1 and TRBJ2-7; possibly TRBD1 for D (6 bases). V lost 5 bases to trimming and J lost 0 bases, with 14 bases between them. Germline V gene lookup returns CDR1 MNHNS and CDR2 SASEGT. The CDR3 extends over 15 amino acids. CDR3 amino acids: CASSTYTGFSYEQYF. The CDR3 DNA reads as TGTGCCAGCAGTACCTACACAGGGTTCTCCTACGAGCAGTACTTC.

This chain joins TRBV6-5 and TRBJ1-1; no clear D gene. The CDR3 loop spans 15 amino acids. Trimming shortened V by 4 bases and J by 5 bases, and 17 bases separated the two germline ends. The germline CDR1 and CDR2 sequences are MNHEY and SVGAGI. CDR3 DNA: TGTGCCAGCAGTTCATTCGTTGAGATGGGGACTGAAGCTTTCTTT. Amino acids: CASSSFVEMGTEAFF.

The chain carries TRBV5-1 and TRBJ2-2; D gene uncertain. The CDR3 length is 13 residues. Trimming pared 3 bases from V and 6 bases from J, leaving 9 bases between. Germline CDR1 SGHRS, CDR2 YFSETQ. CDR3 bases: TGCGCCAGCAGCTGGTTAGGGTCCGGGGAGCTGTTTTTT. Translation: CASSWLGSGELFF.

For this clone: The same CDR3 is also encoded by other DNA sequences in this sample. The chain uses TRBV30 and TRBJ1-1; D call uncertain. Germline V gives CDR1 GTSNPN, CDR2 SVGIG (reference sequence). This CDR3 region has 13 residues. The V end lost 0 bases, the J end lost 1 base, and 6 bases lay between the germline ends. In nucleotides, the CDR3 is TGTGCCTGGAGTGTCCAGGAGAACACTGAAGCTTTCTTT. Translation gives CAWSVQENTEAFF.

This clone appeared a single time. This rearrangement joins TRBV18 to TRBJ1-1; a possible D gene is TRBD1 (5 bases). The ends were cut back, 2 bases at V and 1 base at J, with 14 bases in the middle. Germline values: CDR1 KGHSH, CDR2 LQKENI. The CDR3 is 16 residues long. CDR3 bases: TGTGCCAGCTCACCAATCCTCGGCGGACAGAACACTGAAGCTTTCTTT. Translation gives CASSPILGGQNTEAFF.

This chain links TRBV6-5 with TRBJ1-2, with D maybe TRBD1 (5 bases). In germline, CDR1 is MNHEY, CDR2 SVGAGI. The length of the CDR3 is 13 residues. V lost 6 bases and J lost 4, with 12 bases in between. The CDR3 bases are TGTGCCAGCAGCGACGGGACGGTCTATGGCTACACCTTC. This encodes CASSDGTVYGYTF.

The sample holds one count of this clone. The gene calls are TRBV7-2 and TRBJ1-2; weak D call: TRBD1 (6 bases). In germline, CDR1 is SGHTA, CDR2 FQGNSA. The CDR3 extends over 15 amino acids. Trimming removed 1 base at V and 4 bases at J, with 13 bases between. The chain's CDR3 is CASSLDGGPIYGYTF. In DNA form, the CDR3 reads TGTGCCAGCAGCTTAGACGGGGGCCCCATCTATGGCTACACCTTC.

About this clone: Other DNA sequences in the same sample also yield this CDR3. The V call is TRBV6-5, the J call TRBJ1-6; D gene unclear. V lost 3 bases, J lost 0 bases, and 9 bases lay in between. Germline V gene data show CDR1 as MNHEY and CDR2 as SVGAGI. The CDR3 length is 16 residues. The CDR3 coding sequence is TGTGCCAGCAGTTATGGGCTTAGCTCCTATAATTCACCCCTCCACTTT. It encodes CASSYGLSSYNSPLHF.

V usage is TRBV28 and J usage is TRBJ2-7; TRBD2 matches at 7 bases. The CDR3 is made up of 17 amino acids. V shed 6 bases, J shed 0 bases, and the junction held 14 bases outside the gene matches. Germline V gene lookup returns CDR1 MDHEN and CDR2 SYDVKM. CDR3 region: CASSSRAGESRSYEQYF. CDR3 sequence (DNA): TGTGCCAGCAGCAGCCGGGCGGGAGAAAGCCGCTCCTACGAGCAGTACTTC. Full variable domain (remainder filled in from reference TRBV28 and TRBJ2-7): DVKVTQSSRYLVKRTGEKVFLECVQDMDHENMFWYRQDPGLGLRLIYFSYDVKMKEKGDIPEGYSVSREKKERFSLILESASTNQTSMYLCASSSRAGESRSYEQYFGPGTRLTVT.

The chain combines TRBV30 with TRBJ2-7; 10 bases fit TRBD1. The V and J ends lost 3 bases and 2 bases, in that order; junction bases with no gene match: 7. The germline V gene encodes CDR1 GTSNPN and CDR2 SVGIG (reference sequence). This CDR3 comprises 15 residues. CDR3 nucleotides: TGTGCCTGGAGGCCCGACAGGGGGCGTACCTACGAGCAGTACTTC. Translated: CAWRPDRGRTYEQYF.

To note about this clone: Other DNA sequences in the same sample also yield this CDR3. The CDR3 spells CASSLGADTQYF. Written as DNA, the CDR3 is TGTGCCAGCAGCTTAGGTGCAGATACGCAGTATTTT. The chain carries TRBV7-2 and TRBJ2-3; no definite D call. The length of the CDR3 is 12 residues. CDR1 SGHTA and CDR2 FQGNSA come from the germline V gene. The ends were cut back, 1 base at V and 4 bases at J, with 3 bases in the middle. Supplemented by reference TRBV7-2 and TRBJ2-3, the full variable domain reads GAGVSQSPSNKVTEKGKDVELRCDPISGHTALYWYRQSLGQGLEFLIYFQGNSAPDKSGLPSDRFSAERTGGSVSTLTIQRTQQEDSAVYLCASSLGADTQYFGPGTRLTVL.